The 7 T cell receptor beta chains in this list originate from one sample, sequenced in a study of cytomegalovirus exposure and HLA in healthy donors. Researchers ran the PCR with 60 Vbeta and 13 Jbeta primers. Sequencing was performed with immunoSEQ multiplex PCR; in TCRdb, only in-frame clones are kept and a portion is missing. The repertoire table contains 55,000 to 65,000 clones. The sample taken for sequencing was PBMCs. Receptors originate from a woman younger than 35 in good health and CMV-seronegative.

The chain couples TRBV11-2 to TRBJ1-1, with 7 bases that match TRBD1. The CDR3 covers 13 residues. The germline V gene has CDR1 SGHAT and CDR2 FQNNGV. The CDR3 is CADAGQPNTEAFF. CDR3 nucleotides: TGTGCTGATGCGGGACAGCCGAACACTGAAGCTTTCTTT.

The chain is built from TRBV19 and TRBJ1-1, with D perhaps TRBD1 (5 bases). The CDR3 covers 14 residues. Germline loops: CDR1 LNHDA, CDR2 SQIVND (reference sequence). Deletions cut 6 bases from V and 1 base from J, with 12 bases between. Here the CDR3 DNA reads TGTGCCAGTAGACATCTTGGGGCGAACACTGAAGCTTTCTTT. Its protein is CASRHLGANTEAFF.

The genes are TRBV5-1 and TRBJ2-3, with D perhaps TRBD2 (5 bases). CDR1 and CDR2 from the germline V gene are SGHRS and YFSETQ. CDR3 size: 16 residues. V dropped 4 bases and J dropped 0 bases, with 15 bases sitting between them. The CDR3 sequence: CASSHTADSSTDTQYF. The CDR3 nucleotides read TGCGCCAGCAGCCACACAGCGGACTCTAGCACAGATACGCAGTATTTT.

The rearrangement joins TRBV2 to TRBJ2-7, with 10 nucleotides matching TRBD1. The V and J ends lost 7 bases and 2 bases, in that order; junction bases with no gene match: 2. This CDR3 spans 13 amino acids. The germline V gene has CDR1 SNHLY and CDR2 FYNNEI. The CDR3 protein is CASTGTGAYEQYF. DNA for the CDR3: TGTGCCAGCACCGGGACAGGGGCCTACGAGCAGTACTTC.

The J gene is TRBJ2-7, the V gene TRBV7-2; D might be TRBD1 (6 bases). The V gene's germline CDR1 is SGHTA and CDR2 FQGNSA. CDR3 length equals 14 residues. The ends were cut back, 4 bases at V and 0 bases at J, with 10 bases in the middle. The CDR3 loop reads CASSSNRVSYEQYF. CDR3 nucleotide sequence: TGTGCCAGCAGCTCAAACAGGGTCTCCTACGAGCAGTACTTC.

V is TRBV6-4 and J is TRBJ2-2, with 7 nucleotides matching TRBD2. The ends lost 2 bases at V and 3 bases at J; junction bases unmatched: 0. Germline V gives CDR1 MRHNA, CDR2 SNTAGT. CDR3 length: 14 residues. CDR3 sequence: CASSDTSDTGELFF. As DNA, the CDR3 is TGTGCCAGCAGTGACACTAGCGACACCGGGGAGCTGTTTTTT.

The genes are TRBV7-9 and TRBJ2-3; 7 nucleotides align to TRBD2. Per the germline V gene, CDR1 is SEHNR and CDR2 is FQNEAQ (reference sequence). The CDR3 contains 13 residues. Trimming removed 10 bases from V and 4 bases from J; junction bases left unmatched: 8. The CDR3 nucleotides read TGTGCCACCGAAGCTAGCGGAGCAGATACGCAGTATTTT. Its protein is CATEASGADTQYF. Together with reference TRBV7-9 and TRBJ2-3, the CDR3 gives the full variable domain: DTGVSQNPRHKITKRGQNVTFRCDPISEHNRLYWYRQTLGQGPEFLTYFQNEAQLEKSRLLSDRFSAERPKGSFSTLEIQRTEQGDSAMYLCATEASGADTQYFGPGTRLTVL.